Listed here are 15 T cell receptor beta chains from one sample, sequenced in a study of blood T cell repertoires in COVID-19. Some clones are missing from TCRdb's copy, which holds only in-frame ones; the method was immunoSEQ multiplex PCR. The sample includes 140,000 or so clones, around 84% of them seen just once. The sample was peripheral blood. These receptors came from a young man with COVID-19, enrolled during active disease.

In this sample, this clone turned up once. In DNA, the CDR3 is TGTGCCGTCGGACTAGCGGGAGTAGCGGGGACCGGGGAGCTGTTTTTT. Protein: CAVGLAGVAGTGELFF. V usage is TRBV5-4 and J usage is TRBJ2-2; 13 bases are a match to TRBD2. The CDR3 is 16 residues long. The ends lost 10 bases at V and 5 bases at J; junction bases unmatched: 11. The germline V gene encodes CDR1 SGHNT and CDR2 YYREEE (reference sequence).

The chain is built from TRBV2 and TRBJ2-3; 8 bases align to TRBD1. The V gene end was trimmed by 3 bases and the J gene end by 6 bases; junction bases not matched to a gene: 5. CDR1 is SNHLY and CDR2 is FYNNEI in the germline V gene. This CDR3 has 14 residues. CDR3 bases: TGTGCCAGCAGTGAGGACAGGGCCAGGGATACGCAGTATTTT. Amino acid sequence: CASSEDRARDTQYF.

As DNA, the CDR3 is TGTGCCAGCAGCTTAAGGGCCCTAGCGGGAGCCACCGGGGAGCTGTTTTTT. Residues: CASSLRALAGATGELFF. V gene TRBV7-2 combines with J gene TRBJ2-2; TRBD2 aligns across 10 bases. This CDR3 is built from 17 residues. The germline V gene has CDR1 SGHTA and CDR2 FQGNSA. Germline trimming cut 2 bases from V and 4 bases from J; bases unmatched to any gene: 7.

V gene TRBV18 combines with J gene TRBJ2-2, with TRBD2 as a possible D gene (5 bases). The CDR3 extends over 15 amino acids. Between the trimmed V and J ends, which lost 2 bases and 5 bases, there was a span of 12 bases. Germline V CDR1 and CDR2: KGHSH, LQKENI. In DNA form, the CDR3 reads TGTGCCAGCTCACCAAGAGGGATTCGGACCGGGGAGCTGTTTTTT. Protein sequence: CASSPRGIRTGELFF.

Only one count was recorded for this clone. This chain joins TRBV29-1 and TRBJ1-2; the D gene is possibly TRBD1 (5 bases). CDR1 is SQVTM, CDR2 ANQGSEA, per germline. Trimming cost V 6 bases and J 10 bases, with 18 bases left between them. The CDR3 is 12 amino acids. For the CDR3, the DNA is TGCAGCGTAACTGGGACTAGCGCTACCTACACCTTC. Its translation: CSVTGTSATYTF.

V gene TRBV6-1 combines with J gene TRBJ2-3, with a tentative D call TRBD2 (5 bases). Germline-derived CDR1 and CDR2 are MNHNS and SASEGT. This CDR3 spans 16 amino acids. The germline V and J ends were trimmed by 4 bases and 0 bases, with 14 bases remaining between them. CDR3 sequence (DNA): TGTGCCAGCAGTGTACGTTCCGGCGGGAGCACAGATACGCAGTATTTT. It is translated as CASSVRSGGSTDTQYF.

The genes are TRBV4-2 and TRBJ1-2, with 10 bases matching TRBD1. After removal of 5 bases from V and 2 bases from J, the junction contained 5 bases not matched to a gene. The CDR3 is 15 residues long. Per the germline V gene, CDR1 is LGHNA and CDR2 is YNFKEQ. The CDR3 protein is CASSRDRGSNYGYTF. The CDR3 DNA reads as TGTGCCAGCAGCAGGGACAGGGGCTCAAACTATGGCTACACCTTC.

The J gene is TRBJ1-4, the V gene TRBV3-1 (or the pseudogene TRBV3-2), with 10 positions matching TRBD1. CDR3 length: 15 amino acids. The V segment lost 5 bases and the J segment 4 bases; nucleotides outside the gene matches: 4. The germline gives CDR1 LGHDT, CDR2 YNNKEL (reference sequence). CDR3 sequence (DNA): TGTGCCAGCAGCGGGCGGACAGGGGGTAATGAAAAACTGTTTTTT. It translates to CASSGRTGGNEKLFF.

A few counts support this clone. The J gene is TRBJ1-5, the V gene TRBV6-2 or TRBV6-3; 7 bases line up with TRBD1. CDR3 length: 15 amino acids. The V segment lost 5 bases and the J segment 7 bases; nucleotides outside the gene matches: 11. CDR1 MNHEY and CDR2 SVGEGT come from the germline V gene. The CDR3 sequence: CASSRPTGFSQPQHF. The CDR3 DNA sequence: TGTGCCAGCAGTCGCCCGACAGGGTTCAGCCAGCCCCAGCATTTT.

CDR3 sequence reads: CASSESGRAGYEQYF. CDR3 sequence (DNA): TGCGCCAGCAGTGAGTCGGGGAGGGCGGGGTACGAGCAGTACTTC. The chain recombines TRBV10-2 with TRBJ2-7, with 7 bases identical to TRBD2. Germline V gene sequence: CDR1 WSHSY, CDR2 SAAADI. The CDR3 is 15 amino acids. The V segment lost 0 bases and the J segment 4 bases; nucleotides outside the gene matches: 6.

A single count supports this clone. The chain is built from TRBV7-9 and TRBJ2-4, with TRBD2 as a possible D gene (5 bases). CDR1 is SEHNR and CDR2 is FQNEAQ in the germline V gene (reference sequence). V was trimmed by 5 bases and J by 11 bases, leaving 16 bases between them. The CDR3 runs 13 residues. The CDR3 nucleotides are TGTGCCAGCAGCCAACCCCCTAGCCACCTTCAGTACTTC. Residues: CASSQPPSHLQYF.

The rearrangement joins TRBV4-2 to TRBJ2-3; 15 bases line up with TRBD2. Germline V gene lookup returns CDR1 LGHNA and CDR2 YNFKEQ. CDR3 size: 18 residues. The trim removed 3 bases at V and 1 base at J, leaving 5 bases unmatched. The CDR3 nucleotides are TGTGCCAGCAGCCATGGACTAGCGGGAGGGCCTGGCACAGATACGCAGTATTTT. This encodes CASSHGLAGGPGTDTQYF.

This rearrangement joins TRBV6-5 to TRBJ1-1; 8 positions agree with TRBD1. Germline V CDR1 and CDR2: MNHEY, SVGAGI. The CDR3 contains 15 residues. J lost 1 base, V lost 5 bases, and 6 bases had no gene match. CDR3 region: CASSRGTGWNTEAFF. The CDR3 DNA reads TGTGCCAGCAGTCGAGGGACAGGCTGGAACACTGAAGCTTTCTTT.

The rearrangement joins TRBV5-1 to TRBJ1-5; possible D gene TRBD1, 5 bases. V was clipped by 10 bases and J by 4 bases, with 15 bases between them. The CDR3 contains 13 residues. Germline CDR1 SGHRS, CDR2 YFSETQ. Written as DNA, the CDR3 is TGCGCCTCATCCGCCGGGGGGAATCAGCCCCAGCATTTT. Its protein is CASSAGGNQPQHF.

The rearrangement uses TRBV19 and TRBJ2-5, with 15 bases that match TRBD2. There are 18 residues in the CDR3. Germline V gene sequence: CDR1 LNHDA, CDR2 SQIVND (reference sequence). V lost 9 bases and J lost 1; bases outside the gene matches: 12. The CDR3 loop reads CASAAGLAGGLIQETQYF. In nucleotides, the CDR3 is TGTGCCAGCGCCGCCGGACTAGCGGGAGGGTTGATCCAAGAGACCCAGTACTTC.